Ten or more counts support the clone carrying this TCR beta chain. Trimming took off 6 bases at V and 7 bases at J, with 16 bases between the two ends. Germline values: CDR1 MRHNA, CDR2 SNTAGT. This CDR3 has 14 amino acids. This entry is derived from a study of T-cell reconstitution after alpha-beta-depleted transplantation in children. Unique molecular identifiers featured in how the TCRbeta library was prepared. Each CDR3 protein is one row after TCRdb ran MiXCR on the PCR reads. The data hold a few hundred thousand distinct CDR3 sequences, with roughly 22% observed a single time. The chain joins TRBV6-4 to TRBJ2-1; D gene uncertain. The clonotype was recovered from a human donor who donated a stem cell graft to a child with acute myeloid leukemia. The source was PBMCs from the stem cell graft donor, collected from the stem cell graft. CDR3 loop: CASSDDAGSNEQFF. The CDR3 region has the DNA TGTGCCAGCAGCGATGATGCCGGATCGAATGAGCAGTTCTTC.